A single sample gave rise to the 5 T cell receptor beta chains below, sequenced in a study of cytomegalovirus exposure and HLA in healthy donors. The PCR made use of 60 Vbeta and 13 Jbeta primers. The repertoire was sequenced with immunoSEQ multiplex PCR; TCRdb's copy has only in-frame clones and lacks some. The sample lists 40,000 or so clones; about 78% were seen once. The sequenced sample consisted of PBMCs. The receptors were sampled from a woman aged 25 to 39 in good health and CMV-seronegative.

The chain uses TRBV9 and TRBJ1-5; tentative D call: TRBD1 (5 bases). Trimming removed 0 bases from V and 3 bases from J, with 10 bases in between. This CDR3 has 15 residues. Germline lookup yields CDR1 SGDLS and CDR2 YYNGEE. In DNA, the CDR3 is TGTGCCAGCAGCGTAGCCTCAGGGCCCAATCAGCCCCAGCATTTT. It encodes CASSVASGPNQPQHF.

This clone occurred a few times. The CDR3 spells CASSYYRGNEQFF. CDR3 sequence (DNA): TGTGCCAGCAGTTACTACAGGGGAAATGAGCAGTTCTTC. The V and J genes are TRBV6-6 and TRBJ2-1; TRBD1 aligns across 7 bases. The ends lost 1 base at V and 7 bases at J; junction bases unmatched: 1. This CDR3 has 13 residues. The germline CDR1 and CDR2 sequences are MNHNY and SVGAGI (reference sequence).

The J gene is TRBJ1-1, the V gene TRBV6-5; possibly TRBD1 for D (5 bases). CDR1 is MNHEY, CDR2 SVGAGI, per germline. The CDR3 has 14 residues. Trimming left V 2 bases short and J 3 bases short, with 10 bases between. The CDR3 DNA reads TGTGCCAGCAGTTACGGGGGGGGTCACACTGAAGCTTTCTTT. Translation gives CASSYGGGHTEAFF.

There are a few counts of this clone. This chain connects TRBV6-5 to TRBJ2-7, with D unresolved. This CDR3 region has 16 residues. Trimming left V 3 bases short and J 3 bases short, with 18 bases between. Germline CDR1 is MNHEY and CDR2 is SVGAGI. The CDR3 loop is CASSYSDDEPFYEQYF. Written as DNA, the CDR3 is TGTGCCAGCAGTTATTCCGATGATGAGCCCTTCTACGAGCAGTACTTC.

The CDR3 reads CASSLGPAGGYGYTF. CDR3 bases: TGTGCCAGCAGCTTGGGTCCGGCCGGGGGCTATGGCTACACCTTC. The chain combines TRBV5-6 with TRBJ1-2; possible D gene TRBD1, 5 bases. Per germline, CDR1 SGHDT and CDR2 YYEEEE. Trimming cost V 0 bases and J 4 bases, with 13 bases left between them. This CDR3 contains 15 residues.